The clone carrying this TCR beta chain has at least ten counts. This entry is derived from a study of T-cell reconstitution after alpha-beta-depleted transplantation in children. As it was prepared, the TCRbeta library received unique molecular identifiers. Using its own MiXCR run on the PCR reads, TCRdb lists one record per CDR3 protein. The sample lists under 450,000 distinct CDR3 sequences, 16% occurring once. The CDR3 runs 16 residues. With V trimmed by 3 bases and J by 0 bases, 6 bases remained unmatched. The sequence derives from a boy under two years old who had a stem cell transplant for Wiskott-Aldrich syndrome, so the T cells may come from the graft donor. This chain joins TRBV12-3 or TRBV12-4 and TRBJ2-5, with 8 bases matching TRBD1. The specimen was PBMCs, mostly from graft donor cells, collected 360 days after TCRalphabeta/CD19-depleted stem cell transplant. CDR3 protein: CASSFIRRGHQETQYF. DNA of the CDR3: TGTGCCAGCAGTTTCATCCGCAGGGGGCACCAAGAGACCCAGTACTTC.